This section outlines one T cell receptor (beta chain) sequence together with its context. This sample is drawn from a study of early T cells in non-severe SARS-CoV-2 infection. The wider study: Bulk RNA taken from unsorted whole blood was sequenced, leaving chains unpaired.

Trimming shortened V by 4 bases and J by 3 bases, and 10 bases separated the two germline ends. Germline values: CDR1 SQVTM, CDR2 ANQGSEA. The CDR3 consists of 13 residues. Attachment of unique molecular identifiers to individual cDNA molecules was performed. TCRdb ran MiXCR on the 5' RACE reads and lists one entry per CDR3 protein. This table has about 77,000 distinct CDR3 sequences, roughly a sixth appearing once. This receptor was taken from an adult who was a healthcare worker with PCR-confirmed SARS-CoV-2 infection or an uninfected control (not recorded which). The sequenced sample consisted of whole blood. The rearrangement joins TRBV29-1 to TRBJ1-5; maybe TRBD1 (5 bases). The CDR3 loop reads CSVGGLSNQPQHF. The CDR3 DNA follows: TGCAGCGTTGGGGGACTGTCCAATCAGCCCCAGCATTTT.